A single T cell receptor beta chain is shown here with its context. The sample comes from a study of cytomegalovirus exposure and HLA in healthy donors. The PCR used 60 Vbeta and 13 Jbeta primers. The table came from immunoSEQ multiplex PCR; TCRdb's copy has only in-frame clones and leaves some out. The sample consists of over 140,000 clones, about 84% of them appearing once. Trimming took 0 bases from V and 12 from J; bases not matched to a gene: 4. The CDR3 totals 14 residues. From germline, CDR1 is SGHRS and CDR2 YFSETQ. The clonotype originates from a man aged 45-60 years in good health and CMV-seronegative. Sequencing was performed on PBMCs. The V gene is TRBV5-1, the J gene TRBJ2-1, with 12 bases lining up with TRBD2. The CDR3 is CASSLAASGGGQFF. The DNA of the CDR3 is TGCGCCAGCAGCTTGGCCGCTAGCGGGGGGGGGCAGTTCTTC. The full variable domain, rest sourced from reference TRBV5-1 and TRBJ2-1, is KAGVTQTPRYLIKTRGQQVTLSCSPISGHRSVSWYQQTPGQGLQFLFEYFSETQRNKGNFPGRFSGRQFSNSRSEMNVSTLELGDSALYLCASSLAASGGGQFFGPGTRLTVL.